These 18 T cell receptor beta chains were sequenced from one sample in a study of multiple sclerosis patients with progressive multifocal leukoencephalopathy. Time point of the sample: time of PML onset. Data came from immunoSEQ multiplex PCR; TCRdb stores just in-frame clones and leaves some out. The data contain tens of thousands of clones, around 83% of them seen just once; the ten biggest clones take up around an eighth. The source material was PBMCs, sampled from a patient treated with natalizumab. These receptors originate from a woman aged 25-40 years with progressive multifocal leukoencephalopathy.

The chain joins TRBV4-2 to TRBJ2-5; the D gene is possibly TRBD1 (5 bases). V was pared by 0 bases and J by 5 bases, with 13 bases between. CDR3 size: 15 residues. In germline, CDR1 is LGHNA, CDR2 YNFKEQ. The CDR3 spells CASSQEGAVGETQYF. The CDR3 bases are TGTGCCAGCAGCCAAGAAGGGGCGGTAGGGGAGACCCAGTACTTC.

This clone was seen more than once but under ten times. J is TRBJ1-1 and V is TRBV5-4; 7 bases match TRBD1. The CDR3 runs to 15 residues. V lost 0 bases, J lost 1 base, and 3 bases stayed unmatched. CDR1 and CDR2 (germline): SGHNT, YYREEE (reference sequence). This CDR3 is CASSLGRDRNTEAFF. CDR3 nucleotides: TGTGCCAGCAGCTTGGGTAGGGACAGGAACACTGAAGCTTTCTTT. Variable domain in full (rest from reference TRBV5-4 and TRBJ1-1): ETGVTQSPTHLIKTRGQQVTLRCSSQSGHNTVSWYQQALGQGPQFIFQYYREEENGRGNFPPRFSGLQFPNYSSELNVNALELDDSALYLCASSLGRDRNTEAFFGQGTRLTVV.

The chain joins TRBV4-1 to TRBJ2-1; weak D call: TRBD2 (6 bases). The V and J ends lost 0 bases and 3 bases respectively, with 12 bases between them. The germline CDR1 and CDR2 sequences are MGHRA and YSYEKL. CDR3 length equals 16 residues. The CDR3 region is CASSQDDREVYNEQFF. In nucleotides, the CDR3 is TGCGCCAGCAGCCAAGACGATAGGGAGGTCTACAATGAGCAGTTCTTC.

With respect to this clone: Mismatch with germline at one junction end may stem from a read error. The J gene is TRBJ2-5, the V gene TRBV7-7; 10 bases agree with TRBD2. The CDR3 runs 15 residues. Looked up from germline, CDR1 is SSHAT and CDR2 is FNYEAQ (reference sequence). The CDR3 here is CASSLGGTSVETQYF. Here the CDR3 DNA reads TGTGCTAGCAGCTTAGGGGGGACTAGCGTCGAGACCCAGTACTTC. Supplemented by reference TRBV7-7 and TRBJ2-5, the full variable domain reads GAGVSQSPRYKVTKRGQDVTLRCDPISSHATLYWYQQALGQGPEFLTYFNYEAQPDKSGLPSDRFSAERPEGSISTLTIQRTEQRDSAMYRCASSLGGTSVETQYFGPGTRLLVL.

The chain is built from TRBV29-1 and TRBJ1-2; D unresolved. CDR1 and CDR2 from the germline V gene are SQVTM and ANQGSEA. The V end was cut by 4 bases, the J end by 4 bases, with 19 bases between. The CDR3 has 15 amino acids. CDR3 amino acids: CSVVRVGEASYGYTF. In DNA, the CDR3 is TGCAGCGTTGTACGGGTCGGGGAAGCTAGCTATGGCTACACCTTC.

The V and J genes are TRBV19 and TRBJ2-3; TRBD2 aligns across 7 bases. The trim removed 0 bases at V and 4 bases at J, leaving 7 bases unmatched. Germline V gene lookup returns CDR1 LNHDA and CDR2 SQIVND (reference sequence). The CDR3 extends over 16 amino acids. CDR3 in amino acids: CASSIDASGGADTQYF. The CDR3 nucleotides are TGTGCCAGTAGTATAGATGCTAGCGGAGGGGCAGATACGCAGTATTTT. Full variable domain (rest looked up from reference TRBV19 and TRBJ2-3): DGGITQSPKYLFRKEGQNVTLSCEQNLNHDAMYWYRQDPGQGLRLIYYSQIVNDFQKGDIAEGYSVSREKKESFPLTVTSAQKNPTAFYLCASSIDASGGADTQYFGPGTRLTVL.

The rearrangement joins TRBV10-3 to TRBJ1-5; D call uncertain. The CDR3 is made up of 13 amino acids. In germline, CDR1 is ENHRY, CDR2 SYGVKD. Trimming took off 5 bases at V and 5 bases at J, with 10 bases between the two ends. The CDR3 is CAISRRTDQPQHF. CDR3 coding DNA: TGTGCCATCAGTCGAAGGACGGATCAGCCCCAGCATTTT.

The rearrangement uses TRBV2 and TRBJ1-3; 7 positions agree with TRBD1. The CDR3 consists of 16 residues. The germline CDR1 and CDR2 sequences are SNHLY and FYNNEI. With V trimmed by 10 bases and J by 0 bases, 12 bases remained unmatched. The CDR3 loop is CATREEGGFSGNTIYF. The CDR3 DNA reads TGTGCCACCAGGGAGGAAGGGGGCTTCTCTGGAAACACCATATATTTT.

The V call is TRBV4-1, the J call TRBJ2-7, with D unresolved. Germline lookup yields CDR1 MGHRA and CDR2 YSYEKL. This CDR3 has 14 amino acids. V was clipped by 0 bases and J by 4 bases, with 10 bases between them. For the CDR3, the DNA is TGCGCCAGCAGCCAAGAGTGGCGGCTATACGAGCAGTACTTC. Residues: CASSQEWRLYEQYF.

The J gene is TRBJ2-1, the V gene TRBV29-1, with 9 positions matching TRBD2. This CDR3 spans 14 amino acids. Germline values: CDR1 SQVTM, CDR2 ANQGSEA. With 6 bases clipped from V and 6 bases from J, the junction kept 9 bases outside the gene matches. CDR3 sequence (DNA): TGCAGCGTCTCTCCTAGCGGGGTTGGCAATGAGCAGTTCTTC. Translation: CSVSPSGVGNEQFF.

This chain links TRBV4-2 with TRBJ2-1, with TRBD2 identical over 7 bases. The CDR3 has 16 amino acids. V lost 1 base to trimming and J lost 7 bases; unmatched junction nucleotides: 10. CDR1 and CDR2 (germline): LGHNA, YNFKEQ. The CDR3 region has the DNA TGTGCCAGCAGCCAAGTAGCGGGCCTAGAAGGTAATGAGCAGTTCTTC. Amino acid sequence: CASSQVAGLEGNEQFF.

The J gene is TRBJ1-5, the V gene TRBV7-8, with a tentative D call TRBD1 (6 bases). The germline CDR1 and CDR2 sequences are SGHVS and FQNEAQ. Trimming shortened V by 7 bases and J by 4 bases, and 14 bases separated the two germline ends. CDR3 length equals 14 residues. This CDR3 is CASNPGQLNQPQHF. As DNA, the CDR3 is TGTGCCAGCAACCCCGGACAGCTTAATCAGCCCCAGCATTTT.

This chain's CDR3 is CASSQEVGPGSPLHF. DNA of the CDR3: TGCGCCAGCAGCCAAGAGGTGGGACCGGGTTCACCCCTCCACTTT. The chain employs TRBV4-1 and TRBJ1-6, with D tentatively TRBD1 (5 bases). V dropped 0 bases and J dropped 9 bases, with 12 bases sitting between them. Germline values: CDR1 MGHRA, CDR2 YSYEKL. The CDR3 has 15 amino acids.

The chain uses TRBV6-5 and TRBJ1-5; TRBD1 might be the D (6 bases). CDR1 is MNHEY and CDR2 is SVGAGI in the germline V gene. Trimming pared 9 bases from V and 1 base from J, leaving 7 bases between. This CDR3 has 12 residues. The CDR3 is CASQGSNQPQHF. The CDR3 coding sequence is TGTGCCAGTCAGGGGAGCAATCAGCCCCAGCATTTT.

This chain connects TRBV28 to TRBJ2-5; D ambiguous. This CDR3 comprises 14 residues. V lost 2 bases and J 5 bases, leaving 12 bases between the germline ends. From germline, CDR1 is MDHEN and CDR2 SYDVKM. The CDR3 sequence is CASSLVQLGETQYF. CDR3 sequence (DNA): TGTGCCAGCAGTTTAGTACAGCTCGGGGAGACCCAGTACTTC.

This chain connects TRBV5-5 to TRBJ2-1, with D perhaps matching TRBD2 (5 bases). CDR3 length: 15 amino acids. Germline V gene sequence: CDR1 SGHKS, CDR2 YYEKEE (reference sequence). V was cut by 4 bases and J by 4 bases, with 15 bases left in between. CDR3 protein: CASSPTGMRYNEQFF. The CDR3, as DNA: TGTGCCAGCAGCCCGACCGGGATGAGATACAATGAGCAGTTCTTC.

The chain is built from TRBV18 and TRBJ2-7, with D maybe TRBD1 (5 bases). CDR3 length: 18 residues. CDR1 and CDR2 from the germline V gene are KGHSH and LQKENI. Between the trimmed V and J ends, which lost 1 base and 4 bases, there was a span of 23 bases. The CDR3 bases are TGTGCCAGCTCACCACGCAGCTTAGGTATAGGGGCGAGATACGAGCAGTACTTC. Its protein is CASSPRSLGIGARYEQYF.

The V gene is TRBV7-2, the J gene TRBJ1-2; TRBD1 might be the D (6 bases). The V gene's germline CDR1 is SGHTA and CDR2 FQGNSA. The CDR3 has 13 amino acids. With 5 bases removed from V and 7 bases from J, the gap between germline ends came to 14 bases. The CDR3 sequence: CASSRLTGSGYTF. The DNA of the CDR3 is TGTGCCAGCAGCCGTCTAACAGGGTCTGGCTACACCTTC. The complete variable domain, with remaining parts taken from reference TRBV7-2 and TRBJ1-2, reads GAGVSQSPSNKVTEKGKDVELRCDPISGHTALYWYRQSLGQGLEFLIYFQGNSAPDKSGLPSDRFSAERTGGSVSTLTIQRTQQEDSAVYLCASSRLTGSGYTFGSGTRLTVV.